Following are 20 T cell receptor beta chains from one sample sequenced in a study of control samples from healthy donors and cancer patients. Only in-frame clones appear in the TCRdb table, and some are missing; sequencing was by immunoSEQ multiplex PCR. The sample comprises fewer than 200,000 clones, roughly 89% of which are singletons, and about 12% rests with the top ten. Sequenced material: blood. The receptor source for this set is a man aged 25-45 years in good health.

The rearrangement links TRBV25-1 to TRBJ2-7, with 9 bases lining up with TRBD2. The trim removed 2 bases at V and 0 bases at J, leaving 5 bases unmatched. From germline, CDR1 is MGHDK and CDR2 SYGVNS. The CDR3 totals 16 residues. As DNA, the CDR3 is TGTGCCAGCAGTGAAGGGCTAGCGGGGTCCTCCTACGAGCAGTACTTC. It codes for CASSEGLAGSSYEQYF.

The chain is built from TRBV12-3 or TRBV12-4 and TRBJ1-2; D remains ambiguous. This CDR3 is built from 13 residues. V lost 5 bases and J 4 bases, leaving 11 bases between the germline ends. The CDR3 coding sequence is TGTGCCAGCAGTCCAATGGTCAGCTATGGCTACACCTTC. Translating gives CASSPMVSYGYTF.

The V gene is TRBV10-3, the J gene TRBJ2-7, with D tentatively TRBD1 (5 bases). This CDR3 contains 14 residues. With 2 bases removed from V and 3 bases from J, the gap between germline ends came to 11 bases. Germline values: CDR1 ENHRY, CDR2 SYGVKD. In DNA, the CDR3 is TGTGCCATCAGTGAGGGGGCAGGGTACTACGAGCAGTACTTC. Its protein product is CAISEGAGYYEQYF.

This rearrangement joins TRBV27 to TRBJ2-1, with 7 bases identical to TRBD1. Germline V gene lookup returns CDR1 MNHEY and CDR2 SMNVEV (reference sequence). The CDR3 spans 14 residues. J lost 4 bases, V lost 6 bases, and 6 bases had no gene match. This CDR3 reads CASRPVTGYNEQFF. Here the CDR3 DNA reads TGTGCCAGCAGACCCGTGACAGGGTACAATGAGCAGTTCTTC.

The rearrangement uses TRBV5-1 and TRBJ2-5, with 11 nucleotides matching TRBD1. From germline, CDR1 is SGHRS and CDR2 YFSETQ. CDR3 size: 16 residues. With V trimmed by 0 bases and J by 5 bases, 6 bases remained unmatched. CDR3 DNA sequence: TGCGCCAGCAGCTTGGAGGGGACAGGGGGGTTGGAGACCCAGTACTTC. It encodes CASSLEGTGGLETQYF.

The chain joins TRBV6-2 or TRBV6-3 to TRBJ1-2, with D uncertain. Trimming took 6 bases from V and 7 from J, leaving 9 bases between them. The CDR3 loop spans 11 amino acids. Germline assignment: CDR1 MNHEY and CDR2 SVGEGT. CDR3 sequence reads: CASSRDRGYTF. The CDR3 coding sequence is TGTGCCAGCAGCCGCGACCGTGGCTACACCTTC.

The chain links TRBV6-6 to TRBJ2-1; D possibly corresponds to TRBD1 (6 bases). V lost 0 bases, J lost 8 bases, and 11 bases lay in between. CDR1 is MNHNY and CDR2 is SVGAGI in the germline V gene (reference sequence). CDR3 length equals 14 residues. For the CDR3, the DNA is TGTGCCAGCAGTTACTCGGCCAGGGGTCATGAGCAGTTCTTC. This sequence encodes CASSYSARGHEQFF.

The rearrangement links TRBV9 to TRBJ2-1, with TRBD2 identical over 8 bases. The junction had 3 bases not matched to a gene; V was cut back by 4 bases and J by 0 bases. This CDR3 region has 15 residues. Germline V CDR1 and CDR2: SGDLS, YYNGEE. The CDR3 coding sequence is TGTGCCAGCAGCTTTGGACTAGCCTCCTACAATGAGCAGTTCTTC. Its protein is CASSFGLASYNEQFF.

This chain joins TRBV6-5 and TRBJ2-3; 7 positions agree with TRBD1. V trimming: 5 bases; J trimming: 5 bases; junction bases outside the gene matches: 4. The length of the CDR3 is 13 residues. Germline V lookup: CDR1 MNHEY, CDR2 SVGAGI. CDR3 bases: TGTGCCAGCAGTCTACAGGGGAAAGATACGCAGTATTTT. Translation: CASSLQGKDTQYF.

This chain links TRBV7-6 with TRBJ2-5; a possible D gene is TRBD1 (6 bases). CDR1 is SGHVS and CDR2 is FNYEAQ in the germline V gene. The CDR3 sequence is 15 residues long. V gave up 4 bases and J gave up 7 bases, with 19 bases separating them. CDR3 DNA: TGTGCCAGCAGCTCCATTCAGGGGCGGACTGGGACCCAGTACTTC. Encoded protein: CASSSIQGRTGTQYF.

The rearrangement joins TRBV7-3 to TRBJ2-3; 8 bases are a match to TRBD2. Germline assignment: CDR1 SGHTA and CDR2 FQGTGA. V trimming: 5 bases; J trimming: 5 bases; junction bases outside the gene matches: 12. This CDR3 contains 16 residues. CDR3 nucleotides: TGTGCCAGCAGCCCTGGACTAGCAGCTGTAGGAGATACGCAGTATTTT. Protein: CASSPGLAAVGDTQYF.

V is TRBV6-1 and J is TRBJ1-5; D not resolved. The V gene lost 0 bases and the J gene lost 2 bases, with 8 bases spanning the gap. There are 15 residues in the CDR3. The V gene's germline CDR1 is MNHNS and CDR2 SASEGT. CDR3 in amino acids: CASSEAPVGNQPQHF. The CDR3 DNA reads TGTGCCAGCAGTGAAGCGCCTGTGGGCAATCAGCCCCAGCATTTT.

This clone was recorded once. J is TRBJ1-3 and V is TRBV3-1 (or the pseudogene TRBV3-2); D remains unclear. CDR3 length: 14 residues. Trimming removed 1 base from V and 3 bases from J, with 7 bases in between. Looked up from germline, CDR1 is LGHDT and CDR2 is YNNKEL (reference sequence). In DNA form, the CDR3 reads TGTGCCAGCAGCCAAGGAGACCTTGGAAACACCATATATTTT. Translation gives CASSQGDLGNTIYF.

This clone was detected once. V is TRBV27 and J is TRBJ1-1; no definite D call. The length of the CDR3 is 14 residues. The germline gives CDR1 MNHEY, CDR2 SMNVEV (reference sequence). V lost 6 bases to trimming and J lost 5 bases, with 16 bases between them. CDR3 amino acids: CASSDVNLGTEAFF. The CDR3, as DNA: TGTGCCAGCAGCGACGTTAATTTAGGGACTGAAGCTTTCTTT.

The chain has TRBV14 and TRBJ2-1; possible D gene TRBD2, 6 bases. V gave up 2 bases and J gave up 4 bases, with 9 bases separating them. The CDR3 sequence is 14 residues long. From germline, CDR1 is SGHDN and CDR2 FVKESK. The chain's CDR3 is CASSQRDFYNEQFF. Written as DNA, the CDR3 is TGTGCCAGCAGCCAACGGGACTTTTACAATGAGCAGTTCTTC.

This clone was observed a single time. The rearrangement joins TRBV5-1 to TRBJ1-2; 9 bases align to TRBD1. V was clipped by 0 bases and J by 8 bases; unmatched bases: 8. There are 15 residues in the CDR3. The germline V gene encodes CDR1 SGHRS and CDR2 YFSETQ. CDR3 coding DNA: TGCGCCAGCAGCTTGGCCGGACAGGGGATCTCAGGCTACACCTTC. This encodes CASSLAGQGISGYTF.

The chain uses TRBV10-1 and TRBJ2-7; maybe TRBD1 (6 bases). Germline lookup yields CDR1 WNHNN and CDR2 SYGVQD (reference sequence). The V and J ends lost 7 bases and 0 bases respectively, with 13 bases between them. The CDR3 covers 14 residues. The CDR3 bases are TGCGCCAGCATGGGACATCGTAGCTCCTACGAGCAGTACTTC. Translated: CASMGHRSSYEQYF.

V is TRBV2 and J is TRBJ1-2; 9 nucleotides match TRBD1. CDR1 and CDR2 from the germline V gene are SNHLY and FYNNEI. The ends lost 4 bases at V and 6 bases at J; junction bases unmatched: 9. CDR3 length: 15 amino acids. CDR3 residues: CASSAQGTGMDGYTF. The DNA of the CDR3 is TGTGCCAGCAGTGCTCAGGGGACAGGGATGGATGGCTACACCTTC.

The chain joins TRBV10-3 to TRBJ1-5, with a possible D match to TRBD1 (5 bases). Germline V gene lookup returns CDR1 ENHRY and CDR2 SYGVKD. V was clipped by 3 bases and J by 6 bases, with 21 bases between them. The CDR3 is made up of 17 amino acids. DNA of the CDR3: TGTGCCATCAGTGATGGCGGGGCGACGCTCGTAGGTCAGCCCCAGCATTTT. The encoded protein is CAISDGGATLVGQPQHF.

The J gene is TRBJ2-1, the V gene TRBV19; 9 nucleotides line up with TRBD2. This CDR3 comprises 15 residues. The ends lost 7 bases at V and 6 bases at J; junction bases unmatched: 10. Germline V gene data show CDR1 as LNHDA and CDR2 as SQIVND (reference sequence). The CDR3 nucleotides read TGTGCCAGTAATCTGCGGCGGGAGGGTGTCAATGAGCAGTTCTTC. Its translation is CASNLRREGVNEQFF.